The TCR beta chain described here comes from a study of blood T cell repertoires in COVID-19. Study at large: Some COVID-19 samples were acute and others convalescent; all came from the United States, Italy and Spain. The analysed material was cDNA or gDNA that came from T cells, B-cell-depleted T cells, or PBMCs.

Trimming took off 2 bases at V and 8 bases at J, with 10 bases between the two ends. CDR3 length equals 14 residues. Germline loops: CDR1 KGHSH, CDR2 LQKENI. Authors' processing steps: Estimation of nucleated cell counts relied on the amplification of reference gene primers. Clones were read by immunoSEQ multiplex PCR, and TCRdb kept only the in-frame ones, dropping some. The V and J calls and the clone size are those of that table, but D and trimming were determined from the DNA. The sample lists about 150,000 clones; roughly 83% were seen once. V usage is TRBV18 and J usage is TRBJ1-6, with a possible D match to TRBD1 (6 bases). Material: peripheral blood. This sequence was found in a woman aged 60-70 years with acute or convalescent COVID-19. CDR3 loop: CASSPTGQDSPLHF. The CDR3 nucleotides read TGTGCCAGCTCACCAACAGGGCAGGATTCACCCCTCCACTTT.